A selection of T cell receptor beta chains follows, all from one sample in a study of beta chain features in type 1 diabetes. Only in-frame clones appear in the TCRdb table, and some are missing; sequencing was by immunoSEQ multiplex PCR. The sample shows a few hundred thousand clones, about 20% of them seen only once. The source material was naive CD4+ T cells from blood. The receptor set was obtained from a woman between 18 and 29 years old in good health. Each CDR3 is given with its conserved first and last residue. The order of the fields is J gene, V gene, CDR3 protein.

j_call: TRBJ2-7; v_call: TRBV7-8; cdr3_aa: CASSPPDRGSEQYF
j_call: TRBJ2-3; v_call: TRBV1; cdr3_aa: CTSSQLLAWRADTQYF
j_call: TRBJ1-1; v_call: TRBV29-1; cdr3_aa: CSVPGGVNTEAFF
j_call: TRBJ2-5; v_call: TRBV6-5; cdr3_aa: CASSYSAGQETQYF
j_call: TRBJ1-1; v_call: TRBV5-1; cdr3_aa: CASSLAITSTEAFF
j_call: TRBJ2-2; v_call: TRBV7-9; cdr3_aa: CASSIGQGYTGELFF
j_call: TRBJ2-5; v_call: TRBV2; cdr3_aa: CASSESLSGVQYF
j_call: TRBJ1-1; v_call: TRBV5-6; cdr3_aa: CASSRGGSNTEAFF
j_call: TRBJ2-1; v_call: TRBV5-4; cdr3_aa: CASSAPVRGGANEQFF
j_call: TRBJ2-7; v_call: TRBV7-9; cdr3_aa: CASSLGDTLSYEQYF
j_call: TRBJ1-3; v_call: TRBV30; cdr3_aa: CAYTQGTGNTIYF
j_call: TRBJ2-7; v_call: TRBV7-2; cdr3_aa: CASSLGTGTYEQYF
j_call: TRBJ2-4; v_call: TRBV6-6; cdr3_aa: CASSHFRRENIQYF
j_call: TRBJ2-5; v_call: TRBV30; cdr3_aa: CAWNPGLRETQYF
j_call: TRBJ1-2; v_call: TRBV19; cdr3_aa: CASTSQGLRRYGYTF
j_call: TRBJ2-7; v_call: TRBV15; cdr3_aa: CATRTGTGSYEQYF
j_call: TRBJ2-7; v_call: TRBV29-1; cdr3_aa: CSVEVGGIFYEQYF
j_call: TRBJ1-1; v_call: TRBV5-1; cdr3_aa: CASSPFLGRGTEAFF